The 22 T cell receptor beta chains below all came from one sample that was sequenced in a study of a mutant IDH1 vaccine in newly diagnosed glioma. The method was immunoSEQ multiplex PCR; TCRdb's version includes in-frame clones alone and lacks a portion of them. Of around 30,000 clones detected, 80% to 85% appear once; the ten largest clones hold around 7%. Time point described: week 35, safety follow-up. In the vaccine, a single dose held 300 ug of the mutant IDH1 20-mer peptide, along with topical imiquimod. These receptors are not linked to any known antigen. The sequenced sample was PBMCs, obtained from a glioma patient whose treatment included an IDH1 peptide vaccine. Receptor source: a woman younger than 30 with glioma.

This sequence joins TRBV6-4 and TRBJ2-6; a weak D match, TRBD2 (5 bases). Germline V gene sequence: CDR1 MRHNA, CDR2 SNTAGT. V was clipped by 5 bases and J by 4 bases, with 12 bases between them. The CDR3 sequence is 15 residues long. In nucleotides, the CDR3 is TGTGCCAGCAGTCCCGGGGTGACCGGGGCCAACGTCCTGACTTTC. Protein sequence: CASSPGVTGANVLTF.

This sequence joins TRBV7-6 and TRBJ2-1; 11 nucleotides agree with TRBD2. This CDR3 spans 17 amino acids. V gave up 0 bases and J gave up 7 bases; unmatched junction bases: 8. Germline CDR1 reads SGHVS; CDR2 reads FNYEAQ. The CDR3 protein is CASSLAPPSGGRNEQFF. CDR3 sequence (DNA): TGTGCCAGCAGCTTAGCGCCCCCTAGCGGGGGGAGAAATGAGCAGTTCTTC.

The chain has TRBV4-2 and TRBJ1-2; 7 bases agree with TRBD1. This CDR3 has 16 amino acids. Trimming at V came to 2 bases and at J to 5 bases, leaving 11 bases not matched to a gene. The germline V gene encodes CDR1 LGHNA and CDR2 YNFKEQ. CDR3 in DNA: TGTGCCAGCAGCCAAATTAAGTCAGGGGGGCTTTATGGCTACACCTTC. It codes for CASSQIKSGGLYGYTF.

The chain combines TRBV27 with TRBJ2-1; D not resolved. V lost 5 bases and J 3 bases, leaving 17 bases between the germline ends. The CDR3 sequence is 16 residues long. Germline CDR1 and CDR2: MNHEY and SMNVEV (reference sequence). The chain's CDR3 is CASSIGAAIIYNEQFF. Written as DNA, the CDR3 is TGTGCCAGCAGTATAGGAGCAGCCATCATCTACAATGAGCAGTTCTTC.

CDR3 nucleotide sequence: TGCGCCAGCAGCCAAGAAGGGAGGGGGGCAGATACGCAGTATTTT. It specifies CASSQEGRGADTQYF. The V gene is TRBV4-1, the J gene TRBJ2-3, with TRBD2 as a possible D gene (7 bases). Germline CDR1 is MGHRA and CDR2 is YSYEKL. The CDR3 runs to 15 residues. Between the trimmed V and J ends, which lost 0 bases and 4 bases, there was a span of 11 bases.

This sequence joins TRBV11-2 and TRBJ1-5; the D is unclear. The CDR3 loop spans 16 amino acids. Germline values: CDR1 SGHAT, CDR2 FQNNGV. Trimming shortened V by 1 base and J by 0 bases, and 10 bases separated the two germline ends. The CDR3 DNA is TGTGCCAGCAGCTTAGCTGTAGGAGCTAGCAATCAGCCCCAGCATTTT. It specifies CASSLAVGASNQPQHF.

This clone was found once. The J gene is TRBJ1-4, the V gene TRBV6-1; D gene ambiguous. The V end was cut by 2 bases, the J end by 13 bases, with 14 bases between. CDR1 is MNHNS, CDR2 SASEGT, per germline. The CDR3 extends over 13 amino acids. The CDR3 spells CASSETALRVLFF. The CDR3 DNA reads as TGTGCCAGCAGTGAAACGGCCTTGCGGGTACTGTTTTTT.

The rearrangement uses TRBV2 and TRBJ1-5, with TRBD1 matching over 9 bases. CDR1 SNHLY and CDR2 FYNNEI come from the germline V gene. The CDR3 extends over 14 amino acids. Trimming removed 8 bases from V and 6 bases from J; junction bases left unmatched: 8. The CDR3 spells CASDRGAQGQPQHF. For the CDR3, the DNA is TGTGCCAGCGACAGGGGGGCGCAGGGTCAGCCCCAGCATTTT.

This clone was found once. J is TRBJ1-4 and V is TRBV20-1; no reliable D call. CDR1 is DFQATT and CDR2 is SNEGSKA in the germline V gene (reference sequence). V lost 1 base to trimming and J lost 8 bases, with 2 bases between them. CDR3 length: 10 residues. In nucleotides, the CDR3 is TGCAGTGCTAGAGGGGAAAAACTGTTTTTT. This gives the protein CSARGEKLFF.

V and J are TRBV7-3 and TRBJ2-3, with TRBD2 matching over 9 bases. Germline V gene lookup returns CDR1 SGHTA and CDR2 FQGTGA. The junction had 4 bases not matched to a gene; V was cut back by 2 bases and J by 4 bases. The CDR3 sequence is 15 residues long. CDR3 bases: TGTGCCAGCAGCTTACCTAGCGGGACCCCAGATACGCAGTATTTT. Amino acid sequence: CASSLPSGTPDTQYF.

The gene calls are TRBV7-2 and TRBJ2-5, with 11 bases lining up with TRBD1. Germline CDR1 and CDR2: SGHTA and FQGNSA. J gave up 2 bases and V 0 bases, and 2 bases lay outside the gene matches. The CDR3 sequence is 16 residues long. The CDR3 sequence: CASSLAGQGVQETQYF. CDR3 nucleotide sequence: TGTGCCAGCAGCTTAGCGGGACAGGGGGTACAAGAGACCCAGTACTTC. Based on the CDR3 plus reference TRBV7-2 and TRBJ2-5, the full variable domain is GAGVSQSPSNKVTEKGKDVELRCDPISGHTALYWYRQSLGQGLEFLIYFQGNSAPDKSGLPSDRFSAERTGGSVSTLTIQRTQQEDSAVYLCASSLAGQGVQETQYFGPGTRLLVL.

This clone was recorded once. The chain has TRBV5-8 and TRBJ2-1; a weak D match, TRBD2 (5 bases). This CDR3 has 15 amino acids. Germline V gene data show CDR1 as SGHTS and CDR2 as YDEGEE. Trimming pared 2 bases from V and 4 bases from J, leaving 13 bases between. The CDR3: CASSFGRVLYNEQFF. Written as DNA, the CDR3 is TGTGCCAGCAGCTTTGGGCGGGTTCTTTACAATGAGCAGTTCTTC.

This chain connects TRBV5-5 to TRBJ2-6; 7 nucleotides match TRBD1. This CDR3 has 15 residues. V shed 3 bases, J shed 2 bases, and the junction held 2 bases outside the gene matches. Germline V gene data show CDR1 as SGHKS and CDR2 as YYEKEE (reference sequence). The CDR3 sequence is CASSSQGTGANVLTF. The CDR3 region has the DNA TGTGCCAGCAGCTCACAGGGGACTGGGGCCAACGTCCTGACTTTC.

The rearrangement links TRBV19 to TRBJ1-5; D is perhaps TRBD1 (5 bases). The CDR3 spans 18 residues. Germline V gene data show CDR1 as LNHDA and CDR2 as SQIVND (reference sequence). Trimming cost V 9 bases and J 0 bases, with 24 bases left between them. This chain's CDR3 is CASQPLTGTPNSNQPQHF. DNA for the CDR3: TGTGCCAGCCAGCCTCTGACCGGGACTCCTAATAGCAATCAGCCCCAGCATTTT.

This clone was recorded only once. The chain uses TRBV13 and TRBJ1-2, with 12 bases identical to TRBD1. The CDR3 has 17 amino acids. The germline V gene has CDR1 PRHDT and CDR2 FYEKMQ (reference sequence). Trimming removed 5 bases from V and 4 bases from J; junction bases left unmatched: 11. The CDR3 DNA is TGTGCCAGCAGCGTCGGGACAGGGGGCGGAGGGGGCTATGGCTACACCTTC. It specifies CASSVGTGGGGGYGYTF.

The genes are TRBV4-3 and TRBJ1-1; D not certain. V was pared by 0 bases and J by 1 base, with 21 bases between. The CDR3 sequence is 19 residues long. In germline, CDR1 is LGHNA, CDR2 YSLEER. CDR3 bases: TGCGCCAGCAGCCAAGAAAGTTTGTTAGGAGGACCGACGAACACTGAAGCTTTCTTT. This encodes CASSQESLLGGPTNTEAFF.

The V call is TRBV5-1, the J call TRBJ2-3; D is ambiguous. The CDR3 runs 11 residues. Germline-derived CDR1 and CDR2 are SGHRS and YFSETQ. Trimming pared 6 bases from V and 5 bases from J, leaving 7 bases between. CDR3 DNA: TGCGCCAGCAAGGAAGAAGATACGCAGTATTTT. Protein: CASKEEDTQYF. The complete variable domain, with remaining parts taken from reference TRBV5-1 and TRBJ2-3, reads KAGVTQTPRYLIKTRGQQVTLSCSPISGHRSVSWYQQTPGQGLQFLFEYFSETQRNKGNFPGRFSGRQFSNSRSEMNVSTLELGDSALYLCASKEEDTQYFGPGTRLTVL.

This clone turned up a few times. The rearrangement links TRBV7-9 to TRBJ1-1; D is perhaps TRBD1 (6 bases). This CDR3 region has 14 residues. Germline V CDR1 and CDR2: SEHNR, FQNEAQ (reference sequence). Between the trimmed V and J ends, which lost 3 bases and 1 base, there was a span of 9 bases. CDR3 loop: CASSFGGANTEAFF. CDR3 nucleotides: TGTGCCAGCAGCTTCGGGGGCGCGAACACTGAAGCTTTCTTT.

V usage is TRBV30 and J usage is TRBJ1-2; the D gene is possibly TRBD1 (6 bases). The CDR3 sequence is 13 residues long. With 0 bases removed from V and 13 bases from J, the gap between germline ends came to 18 bases. Germline CDR1 reads GTSNPN; CDR2 reads SVGIG (reference sequence). The CDR3 spells CAWSVYPDSRTTF. CDR3 sequence (DNA): TGTGCCTGGAGTGTTTATCCGGACAGTCGGACCACCTTC.

J is TRBJ2-2 and V is TRBV5-1; a possible D gene is TRBD1 (6 bases). From germline, CDR1 is SGHRS and CDR2 YFSETQ. The CDR3 consists of 16 residues. Trimming removed 6 bases at V and 1 base at J, with 16 bases between. CDR3 nucleotides: TGCGCCAGCACCCTCCAGGGACACTTGAACACCGGGGAGCTGTTTTTT. It codes for CASTLQGHLNTGELFF.

The chain is built from TRBV29-1 and TRBJ2-5; the D gene is possibly TRBD2 (5 bases). The end of the DNA fits TRBJ2-7 better, so the J call may be wrong. The CDR3 consists of 12 residues. Germline-derived CDR1 and CDR2 are SQVTM and ANQGSEA. In DNA form, the CDR3 reads TGCAGCGTTGTCTCCGGGGATCGCGAGCAGTACTTC. It encodes CSVVSGDREQYF.

The rearrangement uses TRBV4-3 and TRBJ2-7, with D maybe TRBD2 (6 bases). The CDR3 loop spans 16 amino acids. Trimming removed 0 bases at V and 4 bases at J, with 16 bases between. Germline V gene lookup returns CDR1 LGHNA and CDR2 YSLEER. The CDR3 loop is CASSQDRRGGDYEQYF. The CDR3 coding sequence is TGCGCCAGCAGCCAAGATCGGAGGGGTGGGGATTACGAGCAGTACTTC.